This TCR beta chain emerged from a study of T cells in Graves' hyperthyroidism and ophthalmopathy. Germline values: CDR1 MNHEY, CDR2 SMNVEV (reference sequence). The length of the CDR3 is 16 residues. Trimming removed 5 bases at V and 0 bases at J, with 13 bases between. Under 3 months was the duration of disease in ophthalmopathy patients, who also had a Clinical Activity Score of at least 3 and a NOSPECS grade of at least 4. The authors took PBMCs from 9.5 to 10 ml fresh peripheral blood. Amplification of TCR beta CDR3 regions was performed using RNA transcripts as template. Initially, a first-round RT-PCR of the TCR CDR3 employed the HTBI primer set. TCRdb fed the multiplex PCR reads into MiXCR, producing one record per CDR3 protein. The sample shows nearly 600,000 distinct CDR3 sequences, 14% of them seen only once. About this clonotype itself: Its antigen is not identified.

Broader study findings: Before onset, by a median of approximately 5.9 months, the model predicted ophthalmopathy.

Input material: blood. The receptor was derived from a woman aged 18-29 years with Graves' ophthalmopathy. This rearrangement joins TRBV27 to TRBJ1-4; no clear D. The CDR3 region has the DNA TGTGCCAGCAGTGCCCCCTCATCTCCAACTAATGAAAAACTGTTTTTT. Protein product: CASSAPSSPTNEKLFF.